The entry that follows covers one T cell receptor beta chain sequence. This sample is part of a study of STAT5B mutations in CD4+ large granular lymphocyte leukemia. Germline V gene lookup returns CDR1 LGHNA and CDR2 YSLEER. CDR3 size: 13 residues. The germline V and J ends were trimmed by 0 bases and 5 bases, with 5 bases remaining between them. The protocol was immunoSEQ multiplex PCR, while the TCRdb copy is restricted to in-frame clones and leaves out a portion. The sample lists more than 25,000 clones; approximately 80% were seen once. Source material: CD4+ T cells from blood buffy coats. The sequence came from a human donor in good health. The chain employs TRBV4-3 and TRBJ1-5; D gene unclear. The CDR3 DNA follows: TGCGCCAGCAGCCAAGATCTGGATCAGCCCCAGCATTTT. Protein: CASSQDLDQPQHF.